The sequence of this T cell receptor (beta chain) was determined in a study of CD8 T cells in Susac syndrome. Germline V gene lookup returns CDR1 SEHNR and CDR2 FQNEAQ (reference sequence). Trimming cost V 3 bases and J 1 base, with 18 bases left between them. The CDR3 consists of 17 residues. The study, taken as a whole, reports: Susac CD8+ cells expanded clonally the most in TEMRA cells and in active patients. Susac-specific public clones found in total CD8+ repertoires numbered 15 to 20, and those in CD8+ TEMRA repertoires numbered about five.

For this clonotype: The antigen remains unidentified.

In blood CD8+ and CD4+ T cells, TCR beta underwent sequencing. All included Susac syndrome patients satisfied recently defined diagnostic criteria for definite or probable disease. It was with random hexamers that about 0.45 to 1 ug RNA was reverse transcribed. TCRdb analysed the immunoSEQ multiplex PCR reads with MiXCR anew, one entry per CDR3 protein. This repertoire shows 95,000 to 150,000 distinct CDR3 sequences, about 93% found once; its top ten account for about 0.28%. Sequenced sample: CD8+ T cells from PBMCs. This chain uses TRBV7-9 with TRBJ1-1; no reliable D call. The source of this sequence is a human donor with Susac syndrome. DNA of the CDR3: TGTGCCAGCAGCTTGGGGTACACTGCAGGACGGAACACTGAAGCTTTCTTT. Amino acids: CASSLGYTAGRNTEAFF. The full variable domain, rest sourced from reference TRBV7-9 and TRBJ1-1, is DTGVSQNPRHKITKRGQNVTFRCDPISEHNRLYWYRQTLGQGPEFLTYFQNEAQLEKSRLLSDRFSAERPKGSFSTLEIQRTEQGDSAMYLCASSLGYTAGRNTEAFFGQGTRLTVV.